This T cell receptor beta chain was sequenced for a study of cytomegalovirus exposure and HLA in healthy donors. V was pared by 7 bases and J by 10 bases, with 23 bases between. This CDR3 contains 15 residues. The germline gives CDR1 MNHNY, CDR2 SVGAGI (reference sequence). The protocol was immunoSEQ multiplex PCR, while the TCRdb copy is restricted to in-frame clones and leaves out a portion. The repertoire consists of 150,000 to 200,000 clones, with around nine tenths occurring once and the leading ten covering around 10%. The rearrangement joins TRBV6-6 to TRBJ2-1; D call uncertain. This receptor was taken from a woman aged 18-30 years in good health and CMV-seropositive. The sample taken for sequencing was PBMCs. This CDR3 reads CASIPNQVTMKEQFF. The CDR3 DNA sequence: TGTGCCAGCATTCCAAATCAGGTGACAATGAAGGAGCAGTTCTTC.